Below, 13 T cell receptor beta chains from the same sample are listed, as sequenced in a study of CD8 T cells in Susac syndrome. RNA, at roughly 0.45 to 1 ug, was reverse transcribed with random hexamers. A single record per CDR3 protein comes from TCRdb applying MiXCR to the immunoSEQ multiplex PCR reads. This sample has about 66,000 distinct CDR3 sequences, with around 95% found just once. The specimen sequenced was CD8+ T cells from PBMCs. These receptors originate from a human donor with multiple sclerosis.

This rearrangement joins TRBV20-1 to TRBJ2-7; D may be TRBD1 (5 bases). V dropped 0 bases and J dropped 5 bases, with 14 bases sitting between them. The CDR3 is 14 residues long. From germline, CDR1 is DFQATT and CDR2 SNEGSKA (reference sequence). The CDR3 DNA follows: TGCAGTGCTAGAGATTCTACAGGTTTCCACGAGCAGTACTTC. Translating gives CSARDSTGFHEQYF.

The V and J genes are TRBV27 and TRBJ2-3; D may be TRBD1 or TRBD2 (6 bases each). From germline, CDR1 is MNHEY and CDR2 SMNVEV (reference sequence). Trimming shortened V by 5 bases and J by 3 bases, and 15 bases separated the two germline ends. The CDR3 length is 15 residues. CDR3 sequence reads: CASSVRGAGTDTQYF. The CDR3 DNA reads TGTGCCAGCAGTGTGAGGGGGGCTGGGACAGATACGCAGTATTTT.

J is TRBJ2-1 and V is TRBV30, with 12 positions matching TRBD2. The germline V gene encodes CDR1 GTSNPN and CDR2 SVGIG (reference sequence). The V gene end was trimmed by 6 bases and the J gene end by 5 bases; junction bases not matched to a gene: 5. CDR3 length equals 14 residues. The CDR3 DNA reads TGTGCCTGCCCCAGGACTAGCGGGGACAATGAGCAGTTCTTC. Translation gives CACPRTSGDNEQFF.

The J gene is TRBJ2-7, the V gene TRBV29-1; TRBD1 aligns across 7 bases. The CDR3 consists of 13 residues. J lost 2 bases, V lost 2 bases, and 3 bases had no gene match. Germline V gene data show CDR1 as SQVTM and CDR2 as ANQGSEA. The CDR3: CSVELDRPYEQYF. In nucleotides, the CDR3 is TGCAGCGTTGAATTGGACAGGCCCTACGAGCAGTACTTC.

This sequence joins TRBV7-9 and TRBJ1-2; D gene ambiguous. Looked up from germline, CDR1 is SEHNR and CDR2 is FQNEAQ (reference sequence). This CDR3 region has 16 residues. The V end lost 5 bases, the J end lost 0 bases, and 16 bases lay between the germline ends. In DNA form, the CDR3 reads TGTGCCAGCAGCGAAAGCCAGCAGGAAGCTAACTATGGCTACACCTTC. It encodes CASSESQQEANYGYTF.

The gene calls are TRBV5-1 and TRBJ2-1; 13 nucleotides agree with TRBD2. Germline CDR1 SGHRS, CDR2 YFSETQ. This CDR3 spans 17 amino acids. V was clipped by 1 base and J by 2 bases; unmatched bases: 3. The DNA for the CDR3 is TGCGCCAGCAGCTTGTGGGGGACTAGCGGGGCCTACAATGAGCAGTTCTTC. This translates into CASSLWGTSGAYNEQFF.

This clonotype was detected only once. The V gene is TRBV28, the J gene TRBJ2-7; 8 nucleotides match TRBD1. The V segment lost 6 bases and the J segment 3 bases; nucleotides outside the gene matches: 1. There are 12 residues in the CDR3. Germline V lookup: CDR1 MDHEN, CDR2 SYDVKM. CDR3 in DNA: TGTGCCAGCAGAGACAGGGGCTACGAGCAGTACTTC. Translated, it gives CASRDRGYEQYF.

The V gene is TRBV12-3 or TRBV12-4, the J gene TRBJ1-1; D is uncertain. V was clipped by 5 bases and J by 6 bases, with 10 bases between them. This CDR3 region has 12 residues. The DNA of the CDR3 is TGTGCCAGCAGTCTACCCGAGGCTGAAGCTTTCTTT. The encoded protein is CASSLPEAEAFF.

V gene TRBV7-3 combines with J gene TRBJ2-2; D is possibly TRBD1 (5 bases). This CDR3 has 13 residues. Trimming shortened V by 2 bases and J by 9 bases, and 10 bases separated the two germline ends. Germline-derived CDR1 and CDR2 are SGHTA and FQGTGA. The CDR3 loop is CASSLSGARELFF. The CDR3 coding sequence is TGTGCCAGCAGCTTATCTGGGGCAAGGGAGCTGTTTTTT.

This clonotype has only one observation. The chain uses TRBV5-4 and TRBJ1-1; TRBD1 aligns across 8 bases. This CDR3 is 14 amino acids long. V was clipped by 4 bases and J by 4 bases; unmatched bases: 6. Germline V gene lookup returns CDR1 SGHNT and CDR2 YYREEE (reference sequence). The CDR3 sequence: CASSLDRGATEAFF. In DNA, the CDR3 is TGTGCCAGCAGCCTTGACAGGGGAGCCACTGAAGCTTTCTTT.

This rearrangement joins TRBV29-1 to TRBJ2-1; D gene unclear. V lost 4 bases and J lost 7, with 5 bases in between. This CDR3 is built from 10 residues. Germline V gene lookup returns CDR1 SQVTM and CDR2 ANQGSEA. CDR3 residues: CSVAFNEQFF. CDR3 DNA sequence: TGCAGCGTTGCATTTAATGAGCAGTTCTTC.

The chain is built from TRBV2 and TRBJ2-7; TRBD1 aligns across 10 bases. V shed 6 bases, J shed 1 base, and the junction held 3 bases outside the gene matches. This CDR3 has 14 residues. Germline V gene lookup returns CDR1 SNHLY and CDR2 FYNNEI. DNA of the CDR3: TGTGCCAGCAGGGGGGGACAGGGGTCCTACGAGCAGTACTTC. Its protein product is CASRGGQGSYEQYF.

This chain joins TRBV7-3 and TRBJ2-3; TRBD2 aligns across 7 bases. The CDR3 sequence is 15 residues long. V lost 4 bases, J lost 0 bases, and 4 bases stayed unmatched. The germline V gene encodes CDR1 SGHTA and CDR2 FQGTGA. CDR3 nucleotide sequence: TGTGCCAGCAGCTCCCTTAGCGGGAGCACAGATACGCAGTATTTT. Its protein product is CASSSLSGSTDTQYF.